Each of the 14 T cell receptor beta chains below was sequenced from the same sample in a study of blood T cell repertoires in COVID-19 (dated by TCRdb to the early 2020s). Library creation used the immunoSEQ multiplex PCR assay. Imported from immuneACCESS, the table was reduced by TCRdb to in-frame sequences with V and J called. These copies leave out some clones; in studies compared against another copy, an unresolved V gene accounts for under half, and the cause of the remainder is not known. The sample table records about 280,000 clones; around 87% of these occur just once. The top ten constitute 2.2% of the sample. Sequencing used peripheral blood. The source of these receptors is a woman in her forties or fifties who had recovered from COVID-19.

In nucleotides, the CDR3 is TGTGCCAGCAGTTACGAACAAGCTGGAAACACCATATATTTT. Its protein is CASSYEQAGNTIYF. This chain joins TRBV6-6 and TRBJ1-3; no clear D. Trimming took 2 bases from V and 2 from J, leaving 7 bases between them. Germline CDR1 MNHNY, CDR2 SVGAGI (reference sequence). CDR3 length: 14 amino acids.

This chain uses TRBV19 with TRBJ1-2; 7 nucleotides align to TRBD1. Germline CDR1 and CDR2: LNHDA and SQIVND (reference sequence). The CDR3 spans 15 residues. V shed 3 bases and J 5 bases; nucleotides not matched to a gene: 9. The DNA for the CDR3 is TGTGCCAGTAGTATGAATCCGGGGACAGTGTATGGCTACACCTTC. Protein sequence: CASSMNPGTVYGYTF.

The J gene is TRBJ1-2, the V gene TRBV28; TRBD1 might be the D (6 bases). CDR1 is MDHEN, CDR2 SYDVKM, per germline. V was trimmed by 10 bases and J by 0 bases, leaving 15 bases between them. This CDR3 comprises 14 residues. The DNA of the CDR3 is TGTGCCATAGCCTGGGCAGGGGCTAACTATGGCTACACCTTC. It yields the protein CAIAWAGANYGYTF.

The V call is TRBV11-2, the J call TRBJ2-3; no clear D. Between the trimmed V and J ends, which lost 1 base and 8 bases, there was a span of 16 bases. The CDR3 runs to 15 residues. Germline V lookup: CDR1 SGHAT, CDR2 FQNNGV. The CDR3 here is CASSLVVPPTGTQYF. The CDR3, as DNA: TGTGCCAGCAGCTTAGTGGTACCTCCCACCGGTACGCAGTATTTT.

In the case of this clone: One junction end does not reproduce the germline sequence, and a read error may be involved. The CDR3 reads CASSLGAGTSYEQYF. CDR3 nucleotides: TGTGCTAGCAGCTTAGGAGCGGGGACCTCCTACGAGCAGTACTTC. The V and J genes are TRBV7-7 and TRBJ2-7; 7 bases match TRBD2. Germline loops: CDR1 SSHAT, CDR2 FNYEAQ (reference sequence). This CDR3 has 15 amino acids.

This chain joins TRBV2 and TRBJ1-1; weak D call: TRBD1 (6 bases). The CDR3 consists of 12 residues. In germline, CDR1 is SNHLY, CDR2 FYNNEI. V dropped 8 bases and J dropped 4 bases, with 11 bases sitting between them. For the CDR3, the DNA is TGTGCCAGCGTAACAGGGTCCACTGAAGCTTTCTTT. Translation gives CASVTGSTEAFF. The full variable domain, its missing parts supplied by reference TRBV2 and TRBJ1-1, is EPEVTQTPSHQVTQMGQEVILRCVPISNHLYFYWYRQILGQKVEFLVSFYNNEISEKSEIFDDQFSVERPDGSNFTLKIRSTKLEDSAMYFCASVTGSTEAFFGQGTRLTVV.

V is TRBV7-2 and J is TRBJ2-7, with 7 positions matching TRBD2. There are 14 residues in the CDR3. Unmatched junction bases numbered 5, after V lost 1 base and J lost 5 bases. Germline CDR1 and CDR2: SGHTA and FQGNSA. CDR3 sequence (DNA): TGTGCCAGCAGCTTAGGAGCGGGGTTCAACGAGCAGTACTTC. This gives the protein CASSLGAGFNEQYF.

The chain couples TRBV2 to TRBJ1-1; TRBD1 aligns across 8 bases. CDR1 is SNHLY and CDR2 is FYNNEI in the germline V gene. This CDR3 has 16 amino acids. The V and J ends lost 1 base and 4 bases, in that order; junction bases with no gene match: 8. CDR3 coding DNA: TGTGCCAGCAGTGAAGTGGTAACAGGGGGACGCACTGAAGCTTTCTTT. Residues: CASSEVVTGGRTEAFF.

This clone was seen more than once but under ten times. The rearrangement uses TRBV11-2 and TRBJ1-1, with a weak D call TRBD1 (5 bases). Looked up from germline, CDR1 is SGHAT and CDR2 is FQNNGV. The length of the CDR3 is 15 residues. V shed 0 bases and J shed 1 base, with 9 bases lying between them. The CDR3 is CASSLDQGRNTEAFF. The CDR3 DNA sequence: TGTGCCAGCAGCTTAGATCAGGGCAGGAACACTGAAGCTTTCTTT.

V usage is TRBV30 and J usage is TRBJ2-7, with D maybe TRBD2 (6 bases). The CDR3 runs 12 residues. Looked up from germline, CDR1 is GTSNPN and CDR2 is SVGIG (reference sequence). V was cut by 3 bases and J by 9 bases, with 15 bases left in between. The chain's CDR3 is CAWSSGLLRQYF. In DNA, the CDR3 is TGTGCCTGGAGCTCGGGACTTTTAAGGCAGTACTTC.

The V call is TRBV6-4, the J call TRBJ2-1; possibly TRBD2 for D (5 bases). The germline V and J ends were trimmed by 3 bases and 9 bases, with 15 bases remaining between them. The V gene's germline CDR1 is MRHNA and CDR2 SNTAGT. The CDR3 sequence is 14 residues long. The CDR3 reads CASSERGVLTEQFF. The CDR3 DNA sequence: TGTGCCAGCAGTGAACGGGGAGTTTTGACTGAGCAGTTCTTC.

CDR3 loop: CASTDGGRLNTEAFF. The CDR3 bases are TGCGCCAGCACGGATGGGGGCAGACTTAACACTGAAGCTTTCTTT. The chain is built from TRBV10-1 and TRBJ1-1; tentative D call: TRBD1 (6 bases). V was pared by 7 bases and J by 2 bases, with 17 bases between. This CDR3 comprises 15 residues. Germline values: CDR1 WNHNN, CDR2 SYGVQD (reference sequence).

This rearrangement joins TRBV18 to TRBJ2-1; the D gene is possibly TRBD1 (6 bases). The CDR3 has 13 amino acids. Trimming took off 7 bases at V and 4 bases at J, with 11 bases between the two ends. The germline V gene has CDR1 KGHSH and CDR2 LQKENI. The CDR3 DNA follows: TGTGCCAGCTTTCGGGACAAGTACAATGAGCAGTTCTTC. Amino acid sequence: CASFRDKYNEQFF.

The chain has TRBV3-1 (or the pseudogene TRBV3-2) and TRBJ1-2, with D uncertain. The CDR3 spans 11 residues. The germline gives CDR1 LGHDT, CDR2 YNNKEL (reference sequence). Trimming stripped 1 base from V and 8 bases from J, with 5 bases between. The CDR3 DNA reads as TGTGCCAGCAGCCAAGGAGTCGGCTACACCTTC. Protein product: CASSQGVGYTF.